Listed here are 8 T cell receptor beta chains from one sample, sequenced in a study of PD-1 blockade in classical Hodgkin lymphoma. Time point described: cycle 4 day 1 (C4D1), after 5 to 7 weeks of nivolumab. Relapses following autologous stem cell transplantation were seen in all patients, with brentuximab vedotin exposure varying. Only in-frame clones appear in the TCRdb table, and some are missing; sequencing was by immunoSEQ multiplex PCR. The data contain approximately 49,000 clones, approximately 80% of them singletons. The material sequenced was peripheral blood mononuclear cells (PBMCs), taken before the fourth cycle of nivolumab. These receptors were obtained from a human donor with classical Hodgkin lymphoma.

This clone was observed a single time. The chain carries TRBV7-8 and TRBJ2-4; D remains ambiguous. Trimming shortened V by 5 bases and J by 0 bases, and 11 bases separated the two germline ends. Germline V gene lookup returns CDR1 SGHVS and CDR2 FQNEAQ. The CDR3 has 15 residues. This chain's CDR3 is CASSPGLLAKNIQYF. The CDR3 DNA reads TGTGCCAGCAGCCCGGGCCTTCTAGCCAAAAACATTCAGTACTTC. The entire variable domain, with the rest obtained from reference TRBV7-8 and TRBJ2-4, is as follows: GAGVSQSPRYKVAKRGQDVALRCDPISGHVSLFWYQQALGQGPEFLTYFQNEAQLDKSGLPSDRFFAERPEGSVSTLKIQRTQQEDSAVYLCASSPGLLAKNIQYFGAGTRLSVL.

This clone showed up just a few times. V is TRBV27 and J is TRBJ1-4; no definite D call. Deletions cut 5 bases from V and 5 bases from J, with 21 bases between. The germline gives CDR1 MNHEY, CDR2 SMNVEV (reference sequence). This CDR3 spans 17 amino acids. Written as DNA, the CDR3 is TGTGCCAGCAGTGGGTTAGGACCCATCTTCGGGAATGAAAAACTGTTTTTT. The encoded protein is CASSGLGPIFGNEKLFF.

This chain links TRBV20-1 with TRBJ2-5; D gene ambiguous. In germline, CDR1 is DFQATT, CDR2 SNEGSKA (reference sequence). V lost 2 bases to trimming and J lost 6 bases, with 7 bases between them. The CDR3 extends over 11 amino acids. DNA for the CDR3: TGCAGTGCTAGAAAGGTTCAGACCCAGTACTTC. It yields the protein CSARKVQTQYF.

J is TRBJ2-5 and V is TRBV27, with TRBD2 identical over 8 bases. The J call may be in error: the DNA end matches TRBJ2-7 better. Germline values: CDR1 MNHEY, CDR2 SMNVEV (reference sequence). There are 17 residues in the CDR3. This CDR3 is CASSPTPPSGSSYEQYF. The DNA of the CDR3 is TGTGCCAGCAGTCCCACCCCCCCGAGCGGGAGCTCCTACGAGCAGTACTTC.

The chain carries TRBV7-9 and TRBJ2-1, with 8 bases aligning to TRBD1. The trim removed 6 bases at V and 5 bases at J, leaving 9 bases unmatched. CDR3 length equals 15 residues. Germline V gives CDR1 SEHNR, CDR2 FQNEAQ (reference sequence). The chain's CDR3 is CASSGEDRANNEQFF. CDR3 bases: TGTGCCAGCAGTGGAGAGGACAGGGCTAACAATGAGCAGTTCTTC.

This clone has only one observation. This chain links TRBV7-9 with TRBJ1-2; no definite D call. V lost 4 bases, J lost 0 bases, and 21 bases lay in between. CDR3 length: 18 residues. CDR1 is SEHNR, CDR2 FQNEAQ, per germline (reference sequence). The DNA for the CDR3 is TGTGCCAGCAGCTCCCCCAGCGGTCGAGACGTCCCTAACTATGGCTACACCTTC. It encodes CASSSPSGRDVPNYGYTF.

The V call is TRBV28, the J call TRBJ2-7; no reliable D call. Germline CDR1 reads MDHEN; CDR2 reads SYDVKM. CDR3 size: 13 residues. The germline V and J ends were trimmed by 5 bases and 2 bases, with 10 bases remaining between them. As DNA, the CDR3 is TGTGCCAGCAGTGATGGGATCGCCTACGAGCAGTACTTC. This sequence encodes CASSDGIAYEQYF.

This chain joins TRBV30 and TRBJ1-2, with D possibly matching TRBD1 (5 bases). The germline V gene has CDR1 GTSNPN and CDR2 SVGIG (reference sequence). V was trimmed by 7 bases and J by 9 bases, leaving 12 bases between them. The CDR3 sequence is 10 residues long. CDR3 residues: CASQRGSYTF. As DNA, the CDR3 is TGTGCCTCCCAAAGGGGAAGCTACACCTTC. Based on the CDR3 plus reference TRBV30 and TRBJ1-2, the full variable domain is SQTIHQWPATLVQPVGSPLSLECTVEGTSNPNLYWYRQAAGRGLQLLFYSVGIGQISSEVPQNLSASRPQDRQFILSSKKLLLSDSGFYLCASQRGSYTFGSGTRLTVV.